A single sample is the source of the 5 T cell receptor beta chains below, sequenced in a study of identical twins. TCRdb redid the calling of the 5' RACE reads with MiXCR, one entry per CDR3 protein. This table has 200,000 or so distinct CDR3 sequences, about 15% appearing once. Separately, the same data were catalogued under a study of T cells expressing NK-cell markers.

Material for sequencing was CD8+ T cells sorted from blood. All receptors come from a woman between 18 and 29 years old in good health.

This clonotype was detected once. CDR3: CASSILGRSNQPQHF. CDR3 bases: TGTGCCAGTAGTATACTAGGGCGGAGCAATCAGCCCCAGCATTTT. The V call is TRBV19, the J call TRBJ1-5; D is unresolved. The CDR3 contains 15 residues. Trimming shortened V by 2 bases and J by 1 base, and 9 bases separated the two germline ends. Germline CDR1 LNHDA, CDR2 SQIVND (reference sequence).

This clonotype was observed a few times. This chain uses TRBV7-2 with TRBJ1-2; D is possibly TRBD1 (5 bases). The CDR3 sequence is 13 residues long. Germline V gene lookup returns CDR1 SGHTA and CDR2 FQGNSA. Between the trimmed V and J ends, which lost 1 base and 6 bases, there was a span of 9 bases. The CDR3 bases are TGTGCCAGCAGCTTAGTGCAGGGCGATGGCTACACCTTC. Amino acids: CASSLVQGDGYTF.

This clonotype came up a few times. The rearrangement uses TRBV15 and TRBJ2-1; D is unclear. Trimming shortened V by 0 bases and J by 0 bases, and 6 bases separated the two germline ends. The germline V gene encodes CDR1 LNHNV and CDR2 YYDKDF (reference sequence). CDR3 length: 15 amino acids. This chain's CDR3 is CATSRDLSSYNEQFF. As DNA, the CDR3 is TGTGCCACCAGCAGAGACCTGAGCTCCTACAATGAGCAGTTCTTC.

Only a few counts were recorded for this clonotype. The rearrangement links TRBV12-3 or TRBV12-4 to TRBJ2-3, with D unclear. V lost 1 base, J lost 5 bases, and 10 bases lay in between. This CDR3 contains 14 residues. CDR3 amino acids: CASSLVGPGDTQYF. CDR3 sequence (DNA): TGTGCCAGCAGTTTAGTCGGGCCTGGAGATACGCAGTATTTT.

This clonotype has more than one count but fewer than ten. This chain links TRBV5-6 with TRBJ2-7; tentative D call: TRBD2 (6 bases). Germline V gene data show CDR1 as SGHDT and CDR2 as YYEEEE. The CDR3 extends over 16 amino acids. V shed 3 bases and J shed 2 bases, with 18 bases lying between them. CDR3 region: CASSWAGGALTYEQYF. CDR3 nucleotide sequence: TGTGCCAGCAGCTGGGCTGGCGGGGCGTTAACCTACGAGCAGTACTTC.